This TCR beta chain was profiled in a study of beta chain features in type 1 diabetes. Findings and caveats of the study: Fewer insertions but more deletions were seen at VDJ junctions in type 1 diabetes patients. PCR might favor shorter templates, equally in patients and controls.

Of note for this clone: Its antigen is not identified.

The germline gives CDR1 SGHTA, CDR2 FQGNSA. The CDR3 spans 13 residues. cDNA synthesis used the whole RNA isolate, giving expressed TCRB sequences. The repertoire was sequenced with immunoSEQ multiplex PCR; TCRdb's copy has only in-frame clones and lacks some. The table shows about 140,000 clones, with 10% occurring only once. Donors contributed one heparinised blood draw apiece, averaging about 120 mL. Populations obtained by sorting all exceeded 95% purity. The sequence came from a young man in good health. Sample: naive CD4+ T cells from blood. The chain uses TRBV7-2 and TRBJ2-5; D is possibly TRBD1 (5 bases). The J call may not be correct, given that the DNA end is closer to TRBJ2-7. CDR3 amino acids: CASSLGDSYEQYF. DNA of the CDR3: TGTGCCAGCAGCTTAGGAGACAGCTACGAGCAGTACTTC.